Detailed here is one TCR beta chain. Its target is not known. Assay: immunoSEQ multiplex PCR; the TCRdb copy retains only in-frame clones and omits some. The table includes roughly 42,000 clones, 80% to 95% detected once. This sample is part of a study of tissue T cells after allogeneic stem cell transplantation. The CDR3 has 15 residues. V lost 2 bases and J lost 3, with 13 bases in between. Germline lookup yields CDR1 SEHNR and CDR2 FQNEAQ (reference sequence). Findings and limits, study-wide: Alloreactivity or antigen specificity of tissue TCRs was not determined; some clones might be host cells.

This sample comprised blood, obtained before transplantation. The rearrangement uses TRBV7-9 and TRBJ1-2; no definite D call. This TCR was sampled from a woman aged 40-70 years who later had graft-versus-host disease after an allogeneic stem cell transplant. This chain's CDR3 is CASSLIGNSDYGYTF. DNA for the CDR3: TGTGCCAGCAGCTTAATTGGGAACAGTGACTATGGCTACACCTTC.